The sample holds one count of the clone carrying this T cell receptor beta chain. Antigen: not known. The germline V gene has CDR1 SNHLY and CDR2 FYNNEI. The CDR3 totals 15 residues. V was trimmed by 3 bases and J by 0 bases, leaving 9 bases between them. Clones were read by immunoSEQ multiplex PCR, and TCRdb kept only the in-frame ones, dropping some. This sample yields fewer than 900,000 clones, of which 80% to 90% are seen a single time; approximately 1.5% belongs to the top ten. The data are from a study of Ad26.COV2.S vaccination and SARS-CoV-2 variants. Study-wide context: Donor allocation was to the COV1001 Ad26.COV2.S trial arm.

Broader study findings: Measurement of non-spike TCR breadth gave similar results in vaccine and placebo recipients.

Treatment meaning: around 19 received Ad26.COV2.S at low or high dose, single or two shots; roughly five received placebo; per-sample allocation not given. Specimen acquisition occurred on day 63 following the initial vaccine or placebo injection. The material sequenced was peripheral blood, taken in a trial of Ad26.COV2.S vaccine versus placebo. The V and J genes are TRBV2 and TRBJ2-1; perhaps TRBD2 as D (5 bases). This receptor was taken from a person between 18 and 65 years old who received the Ad26.COV2.S COVID-19 vaccine or a placebo. The CDR3 DNA is TGTGCCAGCAGTGAGGAGGCCCGCTCCTACAATGAGCAGTTCTTC. It encodes CASSEEARSYNEQFF.